The clone carrying this T cell receptor (beta chain) occurred a few times. The sample is drawn from a study of T cells in Graves' hyperthyroidism and ophthalmopathy. The germline V gene has CDR1 SGHTA and CDR2 FQGTGA. The CDR3 totals 15 residues. Trimming took 5 bases from V and 3 from J, leaving 15 bases between them. Amplification of TCR beta CDR3 regions used RNA as the template. Initially, a first-round RT-PCR of the TCR CDR3 employed the HTBI primer set. MiXCR, run by TCRdb on the multiplex PCR reads, gives a single entry per CDR3 protein. The sample shows 450,000 to 500,000 distinct CDR3 sequences, 20% to 25% of them seen only once.

The chain recombines TRBV7-3 with TRBJ2-3; D remains ambiguous. The specimen was blood. The TCR originated in a woman in her sixties or seventies with Graves' ophthalmopathy. The CDR3 coding sequence is TGTGCCAGCAGCCCGCGCCTAGGTGGGACAGATACGCAGTATTTT. Amino acid sequence: CASSPRLGGTDTQYF.